This T cell receptor beta chain was recovered during a study of blood T cell repertoires in COVID-19. Study information: Researchers got acute and convalescent COVID-19 samples from the United States, Italy and Spain. Nucleic acid was either cDNA or gDNA, and it came from T cells, B-cell-depleted T cells, or PBMCs.

V was clipped by 1 base and J by 5 bases, with 9 bases between them. CDR1 is MNHNS and CDR2 is SASEGT in the germline V gene. CDR3 length equals 14 residues. Followed over time, Seattle patients had been enrolled while infection was active. Study processing details: Amplifying reference gene primers gave estimates of nucleated cell counts. Measured with immunoSEQ multiplex PCR; TCRdb has only the in-frame clones, and not every one. V, J and clone size are those of that table, while D and trimming were read from the DNA. This sample carries over 150,000 clones, 81% of them seen once, and the ten largest clones take roughly 12%.

The TCR comes from a woman at least 80 years old with COVID-19, enrolled during active disease. Material for sequencing was peripheral blood. V is TRBV6-1 and J is TRBJ1-5; tentative D call: TRBD1 (6 bases). CDR3 nucleotides: TGTGCCAGCAGTGAAGGGACAGCTTATCAGCCCCAGCATTTT. As protein: CASSEGTAYQPQHF.